One sample yielded the 27 T cell receptor beta chains listed below, sequenced in a study of blood T cell repertoires in COVID-19. Sequencing was performed with immunoSEQ multiplex PCR; in TCRdb, only in-frame clones are kept and a portion is missing. The table shows 150,000 to 200,000 clones, with more than 80% occurring only once. Sequencing was carried out using PBMCs or T cells enriched from blood (not recorded which). These receptors were obtained from a woman under 30 who had recovered from COVID-19.

The rearrangement uses TRBV12-5 and TRBJ1-1, with D possibly matching TRBD1 (6 bases). Trimming took 2 bases from V and 7 from J, leaving 11 bases between them. The CDR3 contains 13 residues. Germline-derived CDR1 and CDR2 are LGHNT and FRNRAP. The CDR3 loop is CASGLTTDSEAFF. The CDR3 DNA follows: TGTGCTAGTGGTTTGACCACGGACAGTGAAGCTTTCTTT. Combining the CDR3 with reference TRBV12-5 and TRBJ1-1 gives the whole variable domain DARVTQTPRHKVTEMGQEVTMRCQPILGHNTVFWYRQTMMQGLELLAYFRNRAPLDDSGMPKDRFSAEMPDATLATLKIQPSEPRDSAVYFCASGLTTDSEAFFGQGTRLTVV.

The chain's CDR3 is CASSARAHEAFF. DNA for the CDR3: TGTGCCAGCAGTGCCAGAGCGCACGAAGCTTTCTTT. J is TRBJ1-1 and V is TRBV2; no firm D call. The V gene lost 4 bases and the J gene lost 8 bases, with 11 bases spanning the gap. In germline, CDR1 is SNHLY, CDR2 FYNNEI. This CDR3 is built from 12 residues. Together with reference TRBV2 and TRBJ1-1, the CDR3 gives the full variable domain: EPEVTQTPSHQVTQMGQEVILRCVPISNHLYFYWYRQILGQKVEFLVSFYNNEISEKSEIFDDQFSVERPDGSNFTLKIRSTKLEDSAMYFCASSARAHEAFFGQGTRLTVV.

This sequence joins TRBV20-1 and TRBJ2-7, with TRBD1 identical over 8 bases. Germline assignment: CDR1 DFQATT and CDR2 SNEGSKA (reference sequence). This CDR3 has 10 amino acids. The DNA for the CDR3 is TGCAGGCGGGACAGGAACGAGCAGTACTTC. This codes for CRRDRNEQYF.

The chain carries TRBV6-4 and TRBJ2-7, with TRBD1 matching 8 bases. This CDR3 has 14 amino acids. CDR1 is MRHNA, CDR2 SNTAGT, per germline. After removal of 10 bases from V and 5 bases from J, the junction contained 13 bases not matched to a gene. CDR3 residues: CATRLGQAPDEQYF. CDR3 nucleotide sequence: TGTGCCACCCGATTGGGACAGGCACCGGACGAGCAGTACTTC.

V usage is TRBV5-6 and J usage is TRBJ1-3, with 7 bases identical to TRBD1. CDR3 length equals 12 residues. Germline V gives CDR1 SGHDT, CDR2 YYEEEE. J lost 8 bases, V lost 4 bases, and 3 bases had no gene match. The CDR3 nucleotides read TGTGCCAGCAGCCTAGGGGGCGACACCATATATTTT. Translated, it gives CASSLGGDTIYF.

This clone was seen once. CDR3 coding DNA: TGTGCCAGCAGCTGGGCCAGGGCTCAAGAGACCCAGTACTTC. It is translated as CASSWARAQETQYF. V usage is TRBV11-2 and J usage is TRBJ2-5; weak D call: TRBD1 (5 bases). This CDR3 has 14 residues. Trimming removed 4 bases from V and 2 bases from J, with 11 bases in between. Germline CDR1 and CDR2: SGHAT and FQNNGV.

This clone has just a few counts. The chain recombines TRBV20-1 with TRBJ1-5; D is possibly TRBD1 (5 bases). Trimming pared 3 bases from V and 3 bases from J, leaving 15 bases between. CDR1 DFQATT and CDR2 SNEGSKA come from the germline V gene (reference sequence). The CDR3 is made up of 15 amino acids. DNA for the CDR3: TGCAGTGCTAGTTTGGGGGGTACTACCAATCAGCCCCAGCATTTT. It is translated as CSASLGGTTNQPQHF.

The chain employs TRBV5-6 and TRBJ2-5; D possibly corresponds to TRBD1 (6 bases). Germline assignment: CDR1 SGHDT and CDR2 YYEEEE. The CDR3 runs to 14 residues. The V end lost 4 bases, the J end lost 1 base, and 11 bases lay between the germline ends. The CDR3 coding sequence is TGTGCCAGCAGCCGGGACACCATCCAAGAGACCCAGTACTTC. This codes for CASSRDTIQETQYF.

Only a few counts were recorded for this clone. Other DNA sequences within the sample encode an identical CDR3. The V and J genes are TRBV5-1 and TRBJ1-2; maybe TRBD1 (5 bases). Germline values: CDR1 SGHRS, CDR2 YFSETQ. Trimming cost V 2 bases and J 5 bases, with 10 bases left between them. The CDR3 is made up of 13 amino acids. In DNA form, the CDR3 reads TGCGCCAGCAGCTTCTTGACAGATTATGGCTACACCTTC. It encodes CASSFLTDYGYTF.

The chain joins TRBV6-1 to TRBJ2-5, with 8 bases lining up with TRBD1. CDR1 and CDR2 from the germline V gene are MNHNS and SASEGT. The CDR3 has 15 residues. With 2 bases clipped from V and 1 base from J, the junction kept 3 bases outside the gene matches. CDR3 loop: CASSERDRGQETQYF. CDR3 DNA sequence: TGTGCCAGCAGTGAACGCGACAGGGGCCAAGAGACCCAGTACTTC.

About this clone: A junction end diverges from the germline sequence, so it may reflect a read error. V gene TRBV6-1 combines with J gene TRBJ1-1; weak D call: TRBD1 (6 bases). CDR3 length equals 12 residues. Germline CDR1 and CDR2: MNHNS and SASEGT. CDR3 region: CASSEVRDTLDF. In DNA, the CDR3 is TGTGCCAGCAGTGAAGTCCGGGACACTCTTGACTTT.

The chain links TRBV3-1 (or the pseudogene TRBV3-2) to TRBJ2-5; 7 nucleotides match TRBD1. The CDR3 is 16 residues long. After removal of 0 bases from V and 3 bases from J, the junction contained 7 bases not matched to a gene. CDR1 is LGHDT and CDR2 is YNNKEL in the germline V gene (reference sequence). CDR3 sequence reads: CASSQDLVTGEETQYF. Written as DNA, the CDR3 is TGTGCCAGCAGCCAAGATCTAGTAACAGGGGAAGAGACCCAGTACTTC.

The chain links TRBV6-6 to TRBJ2-1; a weak D match, TRBD1 (5 bases). Germline loops: CDR1 MNHNY, CDR2 SVGAGI (reference sequence). The V end was cut by 5 bases, the J end by 5 bases, with 22 bases between. This CDR3 contains 17 residues. CDR3 DNA: TGTGCCAGCAGTCGATACCCTGGACATAGTACAAACAATGAGCAGTTCTTC. Protein product: CASSRYPGHSTNNEQFF.

The chain uses TRBV5-1 and TRBJ2-7, with D unclear. The length of the CDR3 is 13 residues. CDR1 and CDR2 from the germline V gene are SGHRS and YFSETQ. V lost 4 bases, J lost 1 base, and 9 bases lay in between. The CDR3 spells CASSQFPSYEQYF. The CDR3 coding sequence is TGCGCCAGCAGCCAGTTTCCATCCTACGAGCAGTACTTC.

The rearrangement joins TRBV3-1 (or the pseudogene TRBV3-2) to TRBJ2-5, with 8 bases matching TRBD1. The length of the CDR3 is 16 residues. The J segment lost 4 bases and the V segment lost 4 bases, leaving 11 bases of the junction unmatched. Per the germline V gene, CDR1 is LGHDT and CDR2 is YNNKEL (reference sequence). The CDR3 protein is CASSLLGTGGRETQYF. The DNA for the CDR3 is TGTGCCAGCAGCCTTTTAGGGACAGGTGGGCGAGAGACCCAGTACTTC.

This sequence joins TRBV6-5 and TRBJ1-1; a weak D match, TRBD1 (5 bases). The germline V gene has CDR1 MNHEY and CDR2 SVGAGI. The CDR3 runs to 13 residues. Trimming cost V 8 bases and J 4 bases, with 14 bases left between them. In DNA form, the CDR3 reads TGTGCCAGCGGTCTTGGGGCGGTCACTGAAGCTTTCTTT. Translated, it gives CASGLGAVTEAFF.

As to this clone: At one end the junction does not follow the germline gene, possibly because of a read error. The chain carries TRBV4-2 and TRBJ1-4; 8 nucleotides align to TRBD1. This CDR3 comprises 16 residues. CDR1 and CDR2 (germline): LGHNA, YNFKEQ. In DNA, the CDR3 is TGTGCCAGCAGCCAAGAAGCAGGACAGGGTACCGGGGGCAGGATTTTT. Encoded protein: CASSQEAGQGTGGRIF.

The chain carries TRBV7-9 and TRBJ1-4, with TRBD1 identical over 10 bases. Trimming removed 5 bases from V and 1 base from J; junction bases left unmatched: 7. CDR3 size: 17 residues. Germline CDR1 and CDR2: SEHNR and FQNEAQ (reference sequence). CDR3 bases: TGTGCCAGCAGCGCCCGGGACAGGGGTAAAACTAATGAAAAACTGTTTTTT. It encodes CASSARDRGKTNEKLFF.

V and J are TRBV14 and TRBJ2-7; D is unclear. V was shortened by 5 bases and J by 0 bases, with 8 bases between the two germline ends. Per the germline V gene, CDR1 is SGHDN and CDR2 is FVKESK. This CDR3 has 13 residues. CDR3 sequence (DNA): TGTGCCAGCAGCTTCTCGAGCTCCTACGAGCAGTACTTC. As protein: CASSFSSSYEQYF.

The chain carries TRBV6-4 and TRBJ1-2; possibly TRBD1 for D (5 bases). This CDR3 has 16 amino acids. Trimming took 4 bases from V and 7 from J, leaving 22 bases between them. The V gene's germline CDR1 is MRHNA and CDR2 SNTAGT. The chain's CDR3 is CASSAGPDKATVGYTF. Written as DNA, the CDR3 is TGTGCCAGCAGTGCCGGCCCAGACAAGGCGACAGTTGGCTACACCTTC.

The rearrangement joins TRBV3-1 (or the pseudogene TRBV3-2) to TRBJ1-5, with D perhaps matching TRBD1 (5 bases). V lost 1 base and J lost 5, with 9 bases in between. The length of the CDR3 is 14 residues. Germline values: CDR1 LGHDT, CDR2 YNNKEL (reference sequence). The CDR3 protein is CASSQAIGDQPQHF. DNA for the CDR3: TGTGCCAGCAGCCAAGCGATAGGGGATCAGCCCCAGCATTTT.

The chain combines TRBV11-2 with TRBJ1-1; D is perhaps TRBD1 (6 bases). Trimming cost V 4 bases and J 0 bases, with 6 bases left between them. This CDR3 comprises 13 residues. CDR1 SGHAT and CDR2 FQNNGV come from the germline V gene. The CDR3 sequence is CASSSGVNTEAFF. The CDR3 DNA is TGTGCCAGCAGCTCAGGGGTGAACACTGAAGCTTTCTTT.

The V call is TRBV28, the J call TRBJ2-5, with 8 bases that match TRBD2. Looked up from germline, CDR1 is MDHEN and CDR2 is SYDVKM. V shed 4 bases, J shed 4 bases, and the junction held 5 bases outside the gene matches. CDR3 length equals 14 residues. Written as DNA, the CDR3 is TGTGCCAGCAGTTCGGCGGGGGGCCGAGAGACCCAGTACTTC. It yields the protein CASSSAGGRETQYF. The full variable domain, completed using reference TRBV28 and TRBJ2-5, is DVKVTQSSRYLVKRTGEKVFLECVQDMDHENMFWYRQDPGLGLRLIYFSYDVKMKEKGDIPEGYSVSREKKERFSLILESASTNQTSMYLCASSSAGGRETQYFGPGTRLLVL.

The J gene is TRBJ1-1, the V gene TRBV7-9; D ambiguous. Germline CDR1 and CDR2: SEHNR and FQNEAQ (reference sequence). V lost 3 bases and J 7 bases, leaving 9 bases between the germline ends. This CDR3 contains 12 residues. CDR3 in DNA: TGTGCCAGCAGCTTGCTGGGGAGTGAAGCTTTCTTT. Protein: CASSLLGSEAFF.

This clone was seen only once. A junction boundary mismatches the germline segment, possibly from a read error. The rearrangement links TRBV4-1 to TRBJ1-2; D ambiguous. The CDR3 is made up of 15 amino acids. CDR1 and CDR2 from the germline V gene are MGHRA and YSYEKL. The CDR3, as DNA: TGCGCCAGCAGCCAAGACAACGGGAGGAGGACCAAGACCATCTTC. This translates into CASSQDNGRRTKTIF.

The chain couples TRBV2 to TRBJ1-2; D remains unclear. The CDR3 has 13 residues. Deletions cut 3 bases from V and 4 bases from J, with 9 bases between. In germline, CDR1 is SNHLY, CDR2 FYNNEI. The CDR3 region has the DNA TGTGCCAGCAGTGATAGCGGCCGCTATGGCTACACCTTC. This gives the protein CASSDSGRYGYTF.

The CDR3 bases are TGTGCCACCAGTGATTTGTCCGCGGGTTCACCCCTCCACTTT. Its protein product is CATSDLSAGSPLHF. This chain connects TRBV24-1 to TRBJ1-6; D is unclear. This CDR3 has 14 residues. Trimming pared 0 bases from V and 9 bases from J, leaving 8 bases between. Germline-derived CDR1 and CDR2 are KGHDR and SFDVKD.